The rows below give T cell receptor beta chains drawn from one sample of a study of CD8 T cells in ankylosing spondylitis. One entry per CDR3 protein, called by TCRdb with MiXCR from the 5' RACE reads. The sample lists fewer than 450,000 distinct CDR3 sequences, 15% to 20% seen once, with approximately 1% in the top ten. Material: blood, either unsorted or a sorted T cell fraction (not recorded which). These receptors came from a male donor with ankylosing spondylitis. CDR3s include the opening cysteine and the closing phenylalanine or tryptophan. A D gene is named only where the DNA matches it firmly. Clone size, where shown, is once, few, many, or a class for clones that have expanded.

d_gene: NA
abundance: few
v_gene: TRBV7-8
j_gene: TRBJ2-7
CDR3nt: TGTGCCAGCAGCTTAGCATCGGGGGCCTACGAGCAGTACTTC
CDR3aa: CASSLASGAYEQYF

d_gene: TRBD1
abundance: few
v_gene: TRBV9
j_gene: TRBJ2-1
CDR3nt: TGTGCCAGCAGCGCAGGGGGCGCCACCAATGAGCAGTTCTTC
CDR3aa: CASSAGGATNEQFF

d_gene: TRBD1
abundance: NA
v_gene: TRBV4-2
j_gene: TRBJ2-7
CDR3nt: TGTGCCAGCAGCCAAGAAGGGACAGGGTCCTACGAGCAGTACTTC
CDR3aa: CASSQEGTGSYEQYF

d_gene: NA
abundance: NA
v_gene: TRBV5-6
j_gene: TRBJ2-7
CDR3nt: TGTGCCAGCAGCTCCGACAGGCTGGGATCCTACGAGCAGTACTTC
CDR3aa: CASSSDRLGSYEQYF

d_gene: NA
abundance: few
v_gene: TRBV7-2
j_gene: TRBJ2-1
CDR3nt: TGTGCCAGCATGACAGCGGCTAGCTCCTACAATGAGCAGTTCTTC
CDR3aa: CASMTAASSYNEQFF

d_gene: NA
abundance: few
v_gene: TRBV4-1
j_gene: TRBJ1-1
CDR3nt: TGCGCCAGCAGCCCGTCAGGGCGGGAGAACACTGAAGCTTTCTTT
CDR3aa: CASSPSGRENTEAFF

d_gene: TRBD2
abundance: NA
v_gene: TRBV9
j_gene: TRBJ2-1
CDR3nt: TGTGCCAGCAGCGCCGGACTAGCGGCATACAATGAGCAGTTCTTC
CDR3aa: CASSAGLAAYNEQFF

d_gene: TRBD2
abundance: many
v_gene: TRBV29-1
j_gene: TRBJ2-3
CDR3nt: TGCAGCGCCAGGTTGTTGGCGGGAGCAGATACGCAGTATTTT
CDR3aa: CSARLLAGADTQYF

d_gene: NA
abundance: few
v_gene: TRBV20-1
j_gene: TRBJ1-2
CDR3nt: TGCAGTGCTAGAATGGACTTGGGCTACACCTTC
CDR3aa: CSARMDLGYTF

d_gene: TRBD2
abundance: few
v_gene: TRBV5-1
j_gene: TRBJ2-7
CDR3nt: TGCGCCAGCAGTCCTGCACGACTAGCGGGGGATGAGCAGTACTTC
CDR3aa: CASSPARLAGDEQYF

d_gene: NA
abundance: NA
v_gene: TRBV21-1
j_gene: TRBJ2-7
CDR3nt: TGTGCCAGCAGCAAAGGGACTAAACAAGTCCCTGAGATCTCCTACGAGCAGTACTTC
CDR3aa: CASSKGTKQVPEISYEQYF

d_gene: NA
abundance: few
v_gene: TRBV7-8
j_gene: TRBJ2-1
CDR3nt: TGTGCCAGCAGCCCCGGGGAGAGCTCCTACAATGAGCAGTTCTTC
CDR3aa: CASSPGESSYNEQFF

d_gene: TRBD1
abundance: NA
v_gene: TRBV20-1
j_gene: TRBJ2-7
CDR3nt: TGCAGTGCGGACAGGTCCTACGAGCAGTACTTC
CDR3aa: CSADRSYEQYF

d_gene: NA
abundance: few
v_gene: TRBV7-9
j_gene: TRBJ1-5
CDR3nt: TGTGCCAGCAGCTTCAGTAATAGCAATCAGCCCCAGCATTTT
CDR3aa: CASSFSNSNQPQHF

d_gene: NA
abundance: few
v_gene: TRBV4-2
j_gene: TRBJ2-7
CDR3nt: TGTGCCAGCAGCCGAACCTTCGTCGGGGCCTCGGGGTATGGCGAGCAGTACTTC
CDR3aa: CASSRTFVGASGYGEQYF

d_gene: TRBD1
abundance: NA
v_gene: TRBV14
j_gene: TRBJ2-3
CDR3nt: TGTGCCAGCAGCCAAGAACTAGGGGGCTTGATGTATTTT
CDR3aa: CASSQELGGLMYF

d_gene: TRBD1
abundance: few
v_gene: TRBV6-2/TRBV6-3
j_gene: TRBJ2-5
CDR3nt: TGTGCCAGCGGGCTCCGGGACAGGGGAGAGACCCAGTACTTC
CDR3aa: CASGLRDRGETQYF

d_gene: NA
abundance: NA
v_gene: TRBV6-2/TRBV6-3
j_gene: TRBJ1-1
CDR3nt: TGTGCCGGGCAAGACCCGAACACTGAAGCTTTCTTT
CDR3aa: CAGQDPNTEAFF

d_gene: NA
abundance: NA
v_gene: TRBV28
j_gene: TRBJ2-3
CDR3nt: TGTGCCAGCAGTCCAATCGGGGGCGCGGTGACAGATACGCAGTATTTT
CDR3aa: CASSPIGGAVTDTQYF

d_gene: TRBD2
abundance: NA
v_gene: TRBV12-3/TRBV12-4
j_gene: TRBJ2-3
CDR3nt: TGTGCCAGCAGCCGGGACTATCCCACAGATACGCAGTATTTT
CDR3aa: CASSRDYPTDTQYF

d_gene: TRBD2
abundance: many
v_gene: TRBV6-6
j_gene: TRBJ2-3
CDR3nt: TGTGCCAGCAGCGGGAGGACAGATACGCAGTATTTT
CDR3aa: CASSGRTDTQYF

d_gene: TRBD2
abundance: few
v_gene: TRBV15
j_gene: TRBJ2-5
CDR3nt: TGTGCCACCAGCAGAGGAGTAGCGGGGAACCAAGAGACCCAGTACTTC
CDR3aa: CATSRGVAGNQETQYF

d_gene: TRBD1
abundance: few
v_gene: TRBV7-3
j_gene: TRBJ2-3
CDR3nt: TGTGCCAGCAGCCCAGACAGGGTCACTACAGATACGCAGTATTTT
CDR3aa: CASSPDRVTTDTQYF

d_gene: TRBD1
abundance: few
v_gene: TRBV7-8
j_gene: TRBJ1-4
CDR3nt: TGTGCCAGCAGCTCCGGGGCCGGGACAGGCGAAAAACTGTTTTTT
CDR3aa: CASSSGAGTGEKLFF

d_gene: NA
abundance: many
v_gene: TRBV12-3/TRBV12-4
j_gene: TRBJ1-4
CDR3nt: TGTGCCAGCAGGCCTGACAGATCCCAAGCTGAAAAACTGTTTTTT
CDR3aa: CASRPDRSQAEKLFF

d_gene: NA
abundance: NA
v_gene: TRBV30
j_gene: TRBJ1-5
CDR3nt: TGTGCCTGGAGTGACCACAGGGAGGGGCAGCCCCAGCATTTT
CDR3aa: CAWSDHREGQPQHF

d_gene: TRBD1
abundance: NA
v_gene: TRBV5-1
j_gene: TRBJ1-1
CDR3nt: TGCGCCAGCAGCCAAGGACAGGGAGGGATGGCTTTCTTT
CDR3aa: CASSQGQGGMAFF

d_gene: TRBD2
abundance: many
v_gene: TRBV12-3/TRBV12-4
j_gene: TRBJ2-1
CDR3nt: TGTGCCAGCAAAACGACTAGCGACTACAATGAGCAGTTCTTC
CDR3aa: CASKTTSDYNEQFF

d_gene: NA
abundance: NA
v_gene: TRBV15
j_gene: TRBJ1-1
CDR3nt: TGTGCCACCAGCAGAGATGGCAGGGGAGAAGCTTTCTTT
CDR3aa: CATSRDGRGEAFF

d_gene: TRBD2
abundance: few
v_gene: TRBV5-1
j_gene: TRBJ2-5
CDR3nt: TGCGCCAGCAGCTCAACCGGGACTAGCGTCCAAGAGACCCAGTACTTC
CDR3aa: CASSSTGTSVQETQYF

d_gene: NA
abundance: few
v_gene: TRBV12-3/TRBV12-4
j_gene: TRBJ2-3
CDR3nt: TGTGCCAGCGGCCTCGGCGGGTTTAGCACAGATACGCAGTATTTT
CDR3aa: CASGLGGFSTDTQYF